This record concerns one T cell receptor (beta chain) sequence. This clonotype was seen a few times. Its antigen remains unidentified. No qualities accompany the bases; no much larger clone lies one base away. The CDR3 measures 16 amino acids from cysteine to phenylalanine. The only DNA kept is the CDR3, 48 bases in frame from the first base. As encoded in the germline V gene (reference sequence), CDR1 is LGHDT while CDR2 is YNNKEL. V drops 1 base and J drops 2 bases, leaving 13 bases in between. This sample was included in a study of CD8 T cells in ankylosing spondylitis (dated by TCRdb to 2015 to 2018). In the study overall: T cell receptor beta repertoires were profiled in healthy donors and ankylosing spondylitis patients so that disease-linked TCR variants could be found. The whole study cohort included 108 healthy donors and under 30 ankylosing spondylitis patients. Peripheral blood was sampled, and synovial fluid was additionally collected from ankylosing spondylitis patients.

The reads were generated on an Illumina HiSeq 2500. TCR beta libraries were prepared by quantitative 5'-RACE with molecular barcodes. The published analysis was carried out like this. A new computational method based on a probabilistic model of VDJ rearrangement was used to identify disease-linked TCR variants. Using fastp at Q25 and MiXCR, TCRdb reprocessed the public reads and kept productive beta chains. Rows with a matching CDR3 protein are joined into one entry that keeps the most common DNA and genes. These V and J calls derive from TCRdb rather than the authors' analysis. In this sample the table shows 250,000 to 300,000 distinct CDR3 sequences, 18% of which occur a single time. More than 25% of the sample is taken by the ten largest. The paper as a whole reports these results and caveats: A CD8+ phenotype was shown by the disease-linked clones, which were found at relatively low frequencies in peripheral blood. Blood from ankylosing spondylitis patients appeared to be characterized by a TCR beta motif made up of 8 or 9 highly homologous amino acid variants. Some motif variants had previously been reported in the synovial fluid and blood of reactive arthritis patients, which suggests shared mechanisms of disease initiation. The disease-linked clones were reported as significantly enriched in matched synovial fluid samples from ankylosing spondylitis patients.

This clonotype was sampled from a male donor with ankylosing spondylitis or in good health (not recorded which). Sequenced material: blood, either unsorted or a sorted T cell fraction (not recorded which). The chain joins TRBV3-1 to TRBJ2-3; matching of 6 bases hints at TRBD2 as the D gene. The DNA sequence is as follows: TGTGCCAGCAGCCAAGGGGTAGCGGACGTCACAGATACGCAGTATTTT. Translated, it gives CASSQGVADVTDTQYF.